One and the same sample provided the 29 T cell receptor beta chains below, sequenced in a study of siplizumab effects on memory and regulatory T cells. Sequencing was performed with immunoSEQ multiplex PCR; in TCRdb, only in-frame clones are kept and a portion is missing. The sample has 100,000 or so clones; more than 85% are singletons. Sequencing was done on a sample of CD4+ T cells sorted from blood. These receptors came from a human donor in good health.

This clone was picked up one time. The rearrangement uses TRBV7-9 and TRBJ1-5, with a possible D match to TRBD1 (5 bases). Trimming left V 5 bases short and J 3 bases short, with 17 bases between. Germline V gene sequence: CDR1 SEHNR, CDR2 FQNEAQ (reference sequence). This CDR3 comprises 16 residues. The CDR3 region is CASSPGTGTLNQPQHF. In DNA form, the CDR3 reads TGTGCCAGCAGCCCCGGGACGGGAACCCTCAATCAGCCCCAGCATTTT.

The rearrangement joins TRBV7-2 to TRBJ1-6, with D hard to call. Deletions cut 8 bases from V and 8 bases from J, with 16 bases between. The CDR3 extends over 14 amino acids. Germline V gives CDR1 SGHTA, CDR2 FQGNSA. The CDR3 is CASSPAGNHSPLHF. The CDR3 coding sequence is TGTGCCAGCTCCCCGGCCGGGAATCATTCACCCCTCCACTTT. Variable domain in full (rest from reference TRBV7-2 and TRBJ1-6): GAGVSQSPSNKVTEKGKDVELRCDPISGHTALYWYRQSLGQGLEFLIYFQGNSAPDKSGLPSDRFSAERTGGSVSTLTIQRTQQEDSAVYLCASSPAGNHSPLHFGNGTRLTVT.

This chain uses TRBV19 with TRBJ2-5; 7 bases match TRBD2. With V trimmed by 2 bases and J by 5 bases, 11 bases remained unmatched. This CDR3 has 16 residues. From germline, CDR1 is LNHDA and CDR2 SQIVND (reference sequence). The DNA of the CDR3 is TGTGCCAGTAGTATACCGGGGGGACCGGGTACGGAGACCCAGTACTTC. It codes for CASSIPGGPGTETQYF.

This clone has just a few counts. The CDR3 region is CASSLDRHRGDSPLHF. CDR3 DNA: TGTGCCAGCTCTCTCGACAGGCATCGAGGGGATTCACCCCTCCACTTT. The chain recombines TRBV18 with TRBJ1-6; D possibly corresponds to TRBD1 (6 bases). The CDR3 totals 16 residues. The V and J ends lost 6 bases and 8 bases respectively, with 20 bases between them. Germline lookup yields CDR1 KGHSH and CDR2 LQKENI.

The rearrangement links TRBV6-1 to TRBJ1-3; D is unclear. CDR1 and CDR2 (germline): MNHNS, SASEGT. The CDR3 is 14 amino acids. Between the trimmed V and J ends, which lost 7 bases and 0 bases, there was a span of 10 bases. CDR3 amino acids: CASIFYSSGNTIYF. The CDR3 coding sequence is TGTGCCAGCATTTTCTACAGCTCTGGAAACACCATATATTTT.

The chain recombines TRBV25-1 with TRBJ1-6; D remains unclear. The CDR3 length is 14 residues. V was shortened by 0 bases and J by 14 bases, with 14 bases between the two germline ends. CDR1 MGHDK and CDR2 SYGVNS come from the germline V gene. Here the CDR3 reads CASSEYMVGRALHF. CDR3 DNA: TGTGCCAGCAGTGAATATATGGTCGGTCGGGCCCTCCACTTT. The whole variable domain, filled in from reference TRBV25-1 and TRBJ1-6, reads EADIYQTPRYLVIGTGKKITLECSQTMGHDKMYWYQQDPGMELHLIHYSYGVNSTEKGDLSSESTVSRIRTEHFPLTLESARPSHTSQYLCASSEYMVGRALHFGNGTRLTVT.

The sample holds a few counts of this clone. The chain has TRBV30 and TRBJ1-1; no definite D call. The V gene lost 2 bases and the J gene lost 3 bases, with 7 bases spanning the gap. The germline gives CDR1 GTSNPN, CDR2 SVGIG (reference sequence). CDR3 size: 12 residues. In nucleotides, the CDR3 is TGTGCCTGGAGTAGGCGGGACACTGAAGCTTTCTTT. This gives the protein CAWSRRDTEAFF.

This clone has more than one count but fewer than ten. This chain uses TRBV10-3 with TRBJ1-2; 10 bases line up with TRBD1. CDR1 ENHRY and CDR2 SYGVKD come from the germline V gene. CDR3 length: 15 residues. V lost 2 bases to trimming and J lost 4 bases; unmatched junction nucleotides: 4. The CDR3 region has the DNA TGTGCCATCAGTGAGGGGACAGGGGTATCCTATGGCTACACCTTC. Translated: CAISEGTGVSYGYTF.

Turning to this clone: The same CDR3 can be traced to other DNA sequences in this sample. The genes are TRBV5-1 and TRBJ1-6; 7 positions agree with TRBD1. The germline V gene has CDR1 SGHRS and CDR2 YFSETQ. Trimming removed 4 bases from V and 6 bases from J; junction bases left unmatched: 4. The CDR3 runs 14 residues. CDR3 in amino acids: CASSPGTANSPLHF. The DNA of the CDR3 is TGCGCCAGCAGCCCTGGGACAGCTAATTCACCCCTCCACTTT.

The sample holds one count of this clone. The chain combines TRBV11-3 with TRBJ2-2; unclear D gene. Trimming took off 2 bases at V and 2 bases at J, with 6 bases between the two ends. The CDR3 loop spans 14 amino acids. Germline V gene sequence: CDR1 SGHNT, CDR2 YENEEA. The CDR3 reads CASSLFRNTGELFF. CDR3 DNA sequence: TGTGCCAGCAGCTTATTCAGAAACACCGGGGAGCTGTTTTTT.

This clone is a singleton in its sample. The chain combines TRBV21-1 with TRBJ1-2; the DNA was not used to check the table's D call, TRBD1. TRBV21-1 is recorded as a pseudogene. This CDR3 is built from 17 residues. Here the CDR3 DNA reads TGTGCCAGCAGCAAAGTTTACTGCCCCGGGACAGAGTATGGCTACACCTTC. Amino acid sequence: CASSKVYCPGTEYGYTF.

The rearrangement joins TRBV6-5 to TRBJ2-7; 12 bases agree with TRBD2. Germline loops: CDR1 MNHEY, CDR2 SVGAGI. Losses at the gene ends were 2 bases for V and 7 bases for J; bases not matched to a gene: 6. The CDR3 loop spans 15 amino acids. The DNA of the CDR3 is TGTGCCAGCAGTTACGAACTAGCGGGGGGTAAGGAGCAGTACTTC. It is translated as CASSYELAGGKEQYF.

The chain carries TRBV7-2 and TRBJ1-2; D remains ambiguous. Germline lookup yields CDR1 SGHTA and CDR2 FQGNSA. With 0 bases removed from V and 5 bases from J, the gap between germline ends came to 7 bases. There are 13 residues in the CDR3. CDR3 in amino acids: CASSLARVYGYTF. The CDR3 region has the DNA TGTGCCAGCAGCTTAGCACGAGTTTATGGCTACACCTTC.

The gene calls are TRBV28 and TRBJ1-2; 8 nucleotides line up with TRBD1. Per germline, CDR1 MDHEN and CDR2 SYDVKM. The CDR3 contains 15 residues. The V and J ends lost 6 bases and 0 bases, in that order; junction bases with no gene match: 6. CDR3 coding DNA: TGTGCCAGCAGCTTGGGACAGGCCGCTAACTATGGCTACACCTTC. Residues: CASSLGQAANYGYTF.

The V gene is TRBV5-4, the J gene TRBJ2-5; D is possibly TRBD2 (5 bases). The germline CDR1 and CDR2 sequences are SGHNT and YYREEE (reference sequence). This CDR3 contains 13 residues. V was cut by 0 bases and J by 5 bases, with 8 bases left in between. The CDR3 loop reads CASSLGTAETQYF. In DNA form, the CDR3 reads TGTGCCAGCAGCTTGGGGACTGCGGAGACCCAGTACTTC.

J is TRBJ2-4 and V is TRBV7-2, with 7 positions matching TRBD2. The CDR3 consists of 13 residues. Germline V gives CDR1 SGHTA, CDR2 FQGNSA. V shed 1 base, J shed 9 bases, and the junction held 3 bases outside the gene matches. The CDR3 loop is CASSLGEGTIQYF. The CDR3, as DNA: TGTGCCAGCAGCTTAGGGGAGGGAACCATTCAGTACTTC.

The chain carries TRBV6-5 and TRBJ2-3; no firm D call. The CDR3 length is 14 residues. Germline assignment: CDR1 MNHEY and CDR2 SVGAGI. Trimming removed 0 bases at V and 6 bases at J, with 10 bases between. The CDR3 DNA follows: TGTGCCAGCAGTTACTCGACCCCTACCGATACGCAGTATTTT. Protein: CASSYSTPTDTQYF.

The sample holds one count of this clone. The gene calls are TRBV28 and TRBJ1-1, with a possible D match to TRBD1 (5 bases). The CDR3 contains 15 residues. V lost 5 bases and J lost 0, with 13 bases in between. Germline V gene lookup returns CDR1 MDHEN and CDR2 SYDVKM. The CDR3 spells CASSQSSRVNTEAFF. The CDR3 coding sequence is TGTGCCAGCAGTCAATCGTCCAGGGTGAACACTGAAGCTTTCTTT.

The chain is built from TRBV18 and TRBJ1-2, with a possible D match to TRBD1 (5 bases). Trimming left V 2 bases short and J 0 bases short, with 10 bases between. The CDR3 consists of 15 residues. The germline V gene encodes CDR1 KGHSH and CDR2 LQKENI. The CDR3 loop is CASSPGHGANYGYTF. DNA for the CDR3: TGTGCCAGCTCACCAGGACACGGAGCTAACTATGGCTACACCTTC.

J is TRBJ1-3 and V is TRBV6-1; 8 bases map to TRBD1. The CDR3 is made up of 15 amino acids. The V and J ends lost 4 bases and 2 bases, in that order; junction bases with no gene match: 4. Per the germline V gene, CDR1 is MNHNS and CDR2 is SASEGT. For the CDR3, the DNA is TGTGCCAGCAGTGGCACACAGGGGGCTGGAAACACCATATATTTT. This translates into CASSGTQGAGNTIYF.

This sequence joins TRBV5-1 and TRBJ2-3; 7 bases agree with TRBD1. The germline V gene has CDR1 SGHRS and CDR2 YFSETQ. J was trimmed by 2 bases and V by 4 bases; bases with no gene match: 4. The CDR3 is 14 residues long. The DNA of the CDR3 is TGCGCCAGCAGCCTGGGGACAGTCACAGATACGCAGTATTTT. Translated: CASSLGTVTDTQYF.

The chain carries TRBV5-1 and TRBJ1-2, with TRBD1 as a possible D gene (5 bases). Germline V gene data show CDR1 as SGHRS and CDR2 as YFSETQ. The CDR3 is made up of 13 amino acids. With 0 bases removed from V and 11 bases from J, the gap between germline ends came to 14 bases. The CDR3 nucleotides are TGCGCCAGCAGCTTGGCTGGGGGACCCGTGTACACCTTC. Amino acids: CASSLAGGPVYTF.

The V and J genes are TRBV19 and TRBJ1-5, with a tentative D call TRBD1 (6 bases). This CDR3 spans 14 amino acids. Trimming cost V 3 bases and J 7 bases, with 13 bases left between them. CDR1 and CDR2 (germline): LNHDA, SQIVND (reference sequence). As DNA, the CDR3 is TGTGCCAGTAGTATGGTAGGGGGAGGACAGCCCCAGCATTTT. This codes for CASSMVGGGQPQHF.

This chain links TRBV27 with TRBJ2-7, with TRBD1 matching 10 bases. Per germline, CDR1 MNHEY and CDR2 SMNVEV (reference sequence). This CDR3 comprises 16 residues. Unmatched junction bases numbered 15, after V lost 6 bases and J lost 7 bases. The CDR3 reads CASRTISGTGVGEQYF. CDR3 coding DNA: TGTGCCAGCAGGACGATTTCCGGGACAGGGGTCGGAGAGCAGTACTTC.

The rearrangement uses TRBV7-2 and TRBJ1-2; D gene uncertain. The length of the CDR3 is 12 residues. V gave up 4 bases and J gave up 5 bases, with 8 bases separating them. CDR1 is SGHTA and CDR2 is FQGNSA in the germline V gene. The CDR3 nucleotides are TGTGCCAGCAGCTCCGGATTTTATGGCTACACCTTC. Amino acid sequence: CASSSGFYGYTF. Filled out from reference TRBV7-2 and TRBJ1-2, the complete variable domain reads GAGVSQSPSNKVTEKGKDVELRCDPISGHTALYWYRQSLGQGLEFLIYFQGNSAPDKSGLPSDRFSAERTGGSVSTLTIQRTQQEDSAVYLCASSSGFYGYTFGSGTRLTVV.

Only a few counts were recorded for this clone. The V call is TRBV5-4, the J call TRBJ2-3, with D possibly TRBD2 on 7 matching bases. Trimming shortened V by 2 bases and J by 5 bases, and 21 bases separated the two germline ends. The V gene's germline CDR1 is SGHNT and CDR2 YYREEE (reference sequence). The CDR3 is 17 amino acids. The CDR3 reads CASSLGGGRYSIDTQYF. The CDR3, as DNA: TGTGCCAGCAGCTTAGGGGGGGGGCGTTATTCGATAGATACGCAGTATTTT.

The chain recombines TRBV28 with TRBJ2-3, with 7 bases identical to TRBD2. J lost 3 bases, V lost 5 bases, and 11 bases had no gene match. The CDR3 extends over 16 amino acids. CDR1 is MDHEN and CDR2 is SYDVKM in the germline V gene. The CDR3 loop is CASSPRWGGTTDTQYF. CDR3 DNA: TGTGCCAGCAGTCCCCGGTGGGGGGGAACAACAGATACGCAGTATTTT.

The V and J genes are TRBV5-1 and TRBJ2-2; TRBD2 matches 14 bases. CDR1 is SGHRS and CDR2 is YFSETQ in the germline V gene. This CDR3 spans 18 amino acids. Trimming took 0 bases from V and 4 from J; bases not matched to a gene: 5. The CDR3 DNA reads TGCGCCAGCAGCTTGGCGGCGGGACTAGCGGGGGTCACCGGGGAGCTGTTTTTT. This encodes CASSLAAGLAGVTGELFF.

The genes are TRBV5-6 and TRBJ1-6, with 7 bases fitting TRBD1. CDR3 length: 16 amino acids. Germline loops: CDR1 SGHDT, CDR2 YYEEEE. V dropped 5 bases and J dropped 3; count of bases not matched to a gene: 8. CDR3 DNA: TGTGCCAGCAGTAGGACAGGATCGGGCTATAATTCACCCCTCCACTTT. Protein sequence: CASSRTGSGYNSPLHF.